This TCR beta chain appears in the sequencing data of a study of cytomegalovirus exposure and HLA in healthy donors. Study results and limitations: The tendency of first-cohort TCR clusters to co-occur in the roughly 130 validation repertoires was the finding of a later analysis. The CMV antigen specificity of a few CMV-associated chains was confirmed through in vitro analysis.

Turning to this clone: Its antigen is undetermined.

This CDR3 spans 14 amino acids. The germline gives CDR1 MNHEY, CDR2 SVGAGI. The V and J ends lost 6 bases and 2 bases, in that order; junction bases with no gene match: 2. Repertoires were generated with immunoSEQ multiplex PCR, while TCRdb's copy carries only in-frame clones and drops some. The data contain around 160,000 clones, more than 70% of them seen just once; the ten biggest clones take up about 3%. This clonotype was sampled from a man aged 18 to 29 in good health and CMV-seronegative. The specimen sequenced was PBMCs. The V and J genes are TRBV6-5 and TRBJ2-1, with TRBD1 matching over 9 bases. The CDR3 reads CASSGQGTYNEQFF. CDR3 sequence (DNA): TGTGCCAGCAGCGGACAGGGGACCTACAATGAGCAGTTCTTC.